The 23 T cell receptor beta chains below come from one sample, sequenced in a study of persistence of HIV-infected CD4 T cells (dated by TCRdb to the early 2020s). TCRbeta repertoires were sequenced from genomic DNA with the immunoSEQ hsTCRB assay version 4 in survey mode. Not all clones reach the TCRdb copy of this immuneACCESS table, which keeps in-frame sequences only. Checked studies attribute under half of the gap to unresolved V genes and leave the rest unexplained. For this sample there are about 40,000 clones; approximately 80% appear just once. The top ten clonotypes cover approximately 15% of the sample. What the treatment or condition label conveys for this sample: suppressive antiretroviral therapy. A pool of overlapping 15-mer peptides from HIV-1 Gag, at 1 ug per peptide per mL, was used to stimulate the cells. Memory CD4+ T cells that did not respond, being CD40L-negative, CD69-negative and CD45RO-high, were sorted as memory populations depleted of antigen-responding cells.

These receptors have no identified antigens. The starting material was CD4+ T cells sorted from PBMCs after 18-hour stimulation, obtained from a patient who received antiretroviral therapy. Taken with the paper, the label for cell subset or site translates to: CD40L-CD69- CD45RO-high memory CD4 T cells not responding to Gag peptides. All receptors come from an adult man with HIV who was CMV-seropositive.

This chain links TRBV24-1 with TRBJ2-3; 7 bases line up with TRBD2. CDR3 length: 17 residues. V lost 3 bases to trimming and J lost 1 base; unmatched junction nucleotides: 9. Germline loops: CDR1 KGHDR, CDR2 SFDVKD. The CDR3 is CATSDPSYSGGTDTQYF. DNA of the CDR3: TGTGCCACCAGTGATCCCTCCTACAGCGGGGGCACAGATACGCAGTATTTT.

This clone was seen only a few times. The V and J genes are TRBV29-1 and TRBJ2-6; D gene unclear. CDR1 and CDR2 (germline): SQVTM, ANQGSEA. The V gene lost 4 bases and the J gene lost 1 base, with 8 bases spanning the gap. The length of the CDR3 is 14 residues. The CDR3 DNA reads as TGCAGCGTTGGAGCCGGGTCTGGGGCCAACGTCCTGACTTTC. Amino acid sequence: CSVGAGSGANVLTF.

This chain uses TRBV6-1 with TRBJ1-4; 7 bases map to TRBD1. Germline CDR1 and CDR2: MNHNS and SASEGT. The CDR3 is made up of 14 amino acids. V shed 3 bases and J 8 bases; nucleotides not matched to a gene: 6. The DNA of the CDR3 is TGTGCCAGCAGTGACGGGACAGCCTTCGAAAAACTGTTTTTT. This translates into CASSDGTAFEKLFF.

The V call is TRBV10-2, the J call TRBJ2-3; D gene unclear. This CDR3 comprises 15 residues. CDR1 WSHSY and CDR2 SAAADI come from the germline V gene. V was trimmed by 2 bases and J by 4 bases, leaving 13 bases between them. The CDR3 region has the DNA TGCGCCAGCAGTGAGGACGGCTTTTTGGCAGATACGCAGTATTTT. Its translation: CASSEDGFLADTQYF.

This rearrangement joins TRBV5-1 to TRBJ1-4; TRBD1 matches at 8 bases. The junction had 3 bases not matched to a gene; V was cut back by 0 bases and J by 2 bases. The CDR3 runs to 16 residues. Germline assignment: CDR1 SGHRS and CDR2 YFSETQ. The CDR3 here is CASSLGQGATNEKLFF. The CDR3, as DNA: TGCGCCAGCAGCTTGGGTCAGGGGGCGACTAATGAAAAACTGTTTTTT.

The chain employs TRBV29-1 and TRBJ2-1; D perhaps matches TRBD2 (6 bases). This CDR3 region has 15 residues. Looked up from germline, CDR1 is SQVTM and CDR2 is ANQGSEA. Trimming pared 3 bases from V and 5 bases from J, leaving 17 bases between. In DNA, the CDR3 is TGCAGCGTTGACGCGGGACTCCGGACCCACAATGAGCAGTTCTTC. Translation gives CSVDAGLRTHNEQFF.

The rearrangement links TRBV30 to TRBJ1-4, with no clear D. The length of the CDR3 is 13 residues. The germline V gene has CDR1 GTSNPN and CDR2 SVGIG (reference sequence). V was pared by 4 bases and J by 7 bases, with 13 bases between. CDR3 coding DNA: TGTGCCTGGATAGGCGAATTTGGTGAAAAACTGTTTTTT. Translation: CAWIGEFGEKLFF.

This clone was seen more than once but under ten times. The chain uses TRBV5-1 and TRBJ1-1; D is unclear. The CDR3 sequence is 15 residues long. Germline V lookup: CDR1 SGHRS, CDR2 YFSETQ. V lost 4 bases to trimming and J lost 6 bases, with 19 bases between them. The CDR3 nucleotides are TGCGCCAGCAGCACATCGGGCAGCGAACGGTCTGAAGCTTTCTTT. Translated: CASSTSGSERSEAFF.

Only a few counts were recorded for this clone. The chain is built from TRBV10-2 and TRBJ1-6, with D possibly TRBD1 on 6 matching bases. The CDR3 contains 17 residues. Germline V gene data show CDR1 as WSHSY and CDR2 as SAAADI. Trimming shortened V by 8 bases and J by 6 bases, and 23 bases separated the two germline ends. CDR3 region: CASRTMTGGGLNSPLHF. DNA for the CDR3: TGCGCCAGCCGGACCATGACAGGCGGTGGACTTAATTCACCCCTCCACTTT.

CDR3 loop: CASSKYHIPPNGGYTF. In DNA form, the CDR3 reads TGTGCCAGCAGCAAGTATCACATCCCTCCTAACGGGGGCTACACCTTC. This rearrangement joins TRBV21-1 to TRBJ1-2. TRBV21-1 is a documented pseudogene. This CDR3 has 16 residues.

V and J are TRBV28 and TRBJ1-2, with 8 bases matching TRBD1. With 4 bases clipped from V and 7 bases from J, the junction kept 11 bases outside the gene matches. Germline V gene sequence: CDR1 MDHEN, CDR2 SYDVKM. This CDR3 has 15 amino acids. The CDR3 DNA reads as TGTGCCAGCAGTTCCACCCGGGACAGGCGATCTGGCTACACCTTC. Encoded protein: CASSSTRDRRSGYTF.

This clone was counted a single time. The V gene is TRBV7-2, the J gene TRBJ2-5; D unclear. There are 13 residues in the CDR3. Germline loops: CDR1 SGHTA, CDR2 FQGNSA. The V and J ends lost 3 bases and 5 bases respectively, with 10 bases between them. CDR3 coding DNA: TGTGCCAGCAGCTTGTCGTGGCGGGAGACCCAGTACTTC. It specifies CASSLSWRETQYF.

This clone was observed a few times. The V and J genes are TRBV6-6 and TRBJ1-1; D is ambiguous. There are 13 residues in the CDR3. CDR1 is MNHNY and CDR2 is SVGAGI in the germline V gene (reference sequence). V lost 10 bases and J 3 bases, leaving 15 bases between the germline ends. CDR3 nucleotide sequence: TGTGCCACCGTGAAGGGTCTAGACACTGAAGCTTTCTTT. This sequence encodes CATVKGLDTEAFF.

The V call is TRBV5-1, the J call TRBJ1-1; D is perhaps TRBD1 (6 bases). The CDR3 is 13 residues long. The germline gives CDR1 SGHRS, CDR2 YFSETQ. The V end lost 0 bases, the J end lost 4 bases, and 7 bases lay between the germline ends. The CDR3 sequence: CASSLGGGTEAFF. CDR3 nucleotides: TGCGCCAGCAGCTTGGGAGGGGGCACTGAAGCTTTCTTT.

This clone was seen only a few times. The chain uses TRBV6-6 and TRBJ1-5; tentative D call: TRBD1 (5 bases). V was clipped by 4 bases and J by 6 bases, with 13 bases between them. The CDR3 is made up of 14 amino acids. Germline V gives CDR1 MNHNY, CDR2 SVGAGI (reference sequence). The CDR3: CASSLVTAGQPQHF. The CDR3 nucleotides read TGTGCCAGCAGTTTGGTGACAGCGGGTCAGCCCCAGCATTTT.

The J gene is TRBJ1-1, the V gene TRBV25-1, with a possible D match to TRBD1 (5 bases). This CDR3 is built from 15 residues. Germline-derived CDR1 and CDR2 are MGHDK and SYGVNS. V shed 1 base and J shed 0 bases, with 9 bases lying between them. In DNA, the CDR3 is TGTGCCAGCAGTGAATTGGGGCAGATGAACACTGAAGCTTTCTTT. It encodes CASSELGQMNTEAFF.

This chain links TRBV4-1 with TRBJ1-3; TRBD1 might be the D (5 bases). The CDR3 is 16 residues long. V dropped 0 bases and J dropped 2 bases, with 11 bases sitting between them. Germline V gene sequence: CDR1 MGHRA, CDR2 YSYEKL. The DNA of the CDR3 is TGCGCCAGCAGCCAAGATGGGGCAGGGCCTGGAAACACCATATATTTT. It specifies CASSQDGAGPGNTIYF.

The chain is built from TRBV18 and TRBJ1-1, with unresolved D. The CDR3 has 15 amino acids. Germline CDR1 and CDR2: KGHSH and LQKENI. The germline V and J ends were trimmed by 3 bases and 2 bases, with 13 bases remaining between them. CDR3 region: CASSPLRQINTEAFF. In DNA, the CDR3 is TGTGCCAGCTCACCGCTTCGGCAGATAAACACTGAAGCTTTCTTT.

CDR3 DNA: TGTGCCAGCAGCTTAACGGGCCAGACGACCTACGAGCAGTACTTC. It is translated as CASSLTGQTTYEQYF. The rearrangement joins TRBV13 to TRBJ2-7, with D unresolved. This CDR3 contains 15 residues. Germline CDR1 and CDR2: PRHDT and FYEKMQ (reference sequence). The germline V and J ends were trimmed by 2 bases and 2 bases, with 13 bases remaining between them.

This sequence joins TRBV6-5 and TRBJ1-5; a weak D match, TRBD1 (6 bases). Germline-derived CDR1 and CDR2 are MNHEY and SVGAGI. The CDR3 extends over 16 amino acids. Trimming cost V 2 bases and J 1 base, with 12 bases left between them. CDR3 region: CASSYGEGGSNQPQHF. The CDR3 bases are TGTGCCAGCAGTTACGGGGAGGGGGGGAGCAATCAGCCCCAGCATTTT.

The rearrangement uses TRBV27 and TRBJ2-7; 9 bases match TRBD2. CDR1 and CDR2 (germline): MNHEY, SMNVEV (reference sequence). V gave up 6 bases and J gave up 0 bases; unmatched junction bases: 9. CDR3 length: 16 amino acids. The CDR3 region is CASSLGNSGSSYEQYF. CDR3 in DNA: TGTGCCAGCAGCTTGGGAAATAGCGGGAGCTCCTACGAGCAGTACTTC.

The CDR3 nucleotides read TGCGCCAGCAGTGCCCCAGGGAATATGGTAAAACTGTTTTTT. Translation gives CASSAPGNMVKLFF. This chain links TRBV10-2 with TRBJ1-4; D is possibly TRBD1 (5 bases). The CDR3 covers 14 residues. Trimming removed 4 bases from V and 10 bases from J, with 16 bases in between. CDR1 and CDR2 (germline): WSHSY, SAAADI.

The chain joins TRBV19 to TRBJ1-1; perhaps TRBD1 as D (5 bases). This CDR3 has 15 residues. The V gene's germline CDR1 is LNHDA and CDR2 SQIVND (reference sequence). The V gene lost 2 bases and the J gene lost 5 bases, with 15 bases spanning the gap. The DNA of the CDR3 is TGTGCCAGTAGTATACCGCAGGGACGCCGGACTGAAGCTTTCTTT. Protein product: CASSIPQGRRTEAFF.